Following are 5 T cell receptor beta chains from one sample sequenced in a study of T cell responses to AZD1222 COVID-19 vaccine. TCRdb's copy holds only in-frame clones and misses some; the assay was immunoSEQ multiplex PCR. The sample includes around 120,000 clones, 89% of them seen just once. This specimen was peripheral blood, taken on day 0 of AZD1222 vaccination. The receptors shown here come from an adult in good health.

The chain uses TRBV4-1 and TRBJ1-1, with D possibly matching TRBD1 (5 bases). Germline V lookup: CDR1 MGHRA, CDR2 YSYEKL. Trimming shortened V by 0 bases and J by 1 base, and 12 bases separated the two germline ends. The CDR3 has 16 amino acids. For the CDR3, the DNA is TGCGCCAGCAGCCAAGAACCACAGGCAGGGAACACTGAAGCTTTCTTT. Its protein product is CASSQEPQAGNTEAFF.

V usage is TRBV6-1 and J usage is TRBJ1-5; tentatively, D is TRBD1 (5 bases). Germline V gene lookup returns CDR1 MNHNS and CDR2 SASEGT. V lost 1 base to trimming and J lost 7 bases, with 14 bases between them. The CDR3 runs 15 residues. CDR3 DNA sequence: TGTGCCAGCAGTGAAGTCGAGGGATGGGGGCAGCCCCAGCATTTT. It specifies CASSEVEGWGQPQHF.

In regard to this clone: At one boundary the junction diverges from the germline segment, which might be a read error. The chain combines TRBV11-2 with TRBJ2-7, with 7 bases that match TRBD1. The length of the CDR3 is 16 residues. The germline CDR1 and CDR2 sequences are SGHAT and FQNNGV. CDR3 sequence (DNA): TGTGCCAGCAGCCTAGACCGCCCGACAGGGTTCTACGAGCAGTACTTC. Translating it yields CASSLDRPTGFYEQYF.

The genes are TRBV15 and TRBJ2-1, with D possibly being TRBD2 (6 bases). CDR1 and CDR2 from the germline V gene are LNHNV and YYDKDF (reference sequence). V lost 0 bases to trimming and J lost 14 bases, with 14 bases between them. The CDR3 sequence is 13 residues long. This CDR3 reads CATSRDKGLRKFF. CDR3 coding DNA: TGTGCCACCAGCAGAGATAAGGGACTTCGTAAGTTCTTC.

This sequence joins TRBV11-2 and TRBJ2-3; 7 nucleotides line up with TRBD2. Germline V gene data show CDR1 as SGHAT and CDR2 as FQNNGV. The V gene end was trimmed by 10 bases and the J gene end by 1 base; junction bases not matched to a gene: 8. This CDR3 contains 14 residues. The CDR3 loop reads CATRSGGGTDTQYF. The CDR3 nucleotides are TGTGCCACCCGGTCGGGAGGCGGCACAGATACGCAGTATTTT.